The sample holds many counts of the clone carrying this T cell receptor beta chain. Its antigen is currently unknown. CDR1 and CDR2 (germline): MGHDK, SYGVNS. CDR3 length: 17 amino acids. V was pared by 2 bases and J by 4 bases, with 15 bases between. Alongside a J-beta primer mix, a sample-barcoded 5' primer served in a second PCR lasting about 7 to 11 cycles. TCRdb redid the calling of the 5' RACE reads with MiXCR, one entry per CDR3 protein. The sample carries 660,000 or so distinct CDR3 sequences, around three fifths recorded once. This sample is drawn from a study of blood T cells in healthy people across ages. Healthy Caucasian individuals from Russia aged about 6 to 100 were enrolled as donors. Study-wide results and limits: More naive CD4+ cells and higher diversity were found in long-lived than in aged donors.

The sample was blood. This sequence joins TRBV25-1 and TRBJ2-6; a possible D gene is TRBD2 (5 bases). This sequence was found in a man between 60 and 75 years old in good health. This CDR3 is CASSEPSGFPGANVLTF. CDR3 DNA: TGTGCCAGCAGTGAACCCTCGGGGTTTCCCGGGGCCAACGTCCTGACTTTC.